The 19 T cell receptor beta chains in this list originate from one sample, sequenced in a study of HIV-infected patients and healthy controls. TCRdb processed the 5' RACE reads anew with MiXCR; each CDR3 protein has one entry. The repertoire holds roughly 70,000 distinct CDR3 sequences, with roughly a sixth as singletons. Sequences were obtained from CD4+ T cells from blood. The origin of the receptors is a human donor in good health.

V gene TRBV5-1 combines with J gene TRBJ1-1; D ambiguous. V shed 2 bases and J shed 2 bases, with 7 bases lying between them. The CDR3 runs 13 residues. CDR1 is SGHRS, CDR2 YFSETQ, per germline. DNA of the CDR3: TGCGCCAGCAGCTTCTGGGGAAACACTGAAGCTTTCTTT. Protein: CASSFWGNTEAFF.

This clonotype was seen repeatedly, ten times or more. The DNA for the CDR3 is TGTGCCAGCAGCTGGGCGAGGGGGCCGAGGGTTTACGAGCAGTACTTC. As protein: CASSWARGPRVYEQYF. The rearrangement joins TRBV7-9 to TRBJ2-7; 7 nucleotides agree with TRBD1. There are 16 residues in the CDR3. Germline values: CDR1 SEHNR, CDR2 FQNEAQ (reference sequence). V lost 4 bases to trimming and J lost 4 bases; unmatched junction nucleotides: 13.

This clonotype appeared a few times. J is TRBJ1-1 and V is TRBV29-1, with 8 positions matching TRBD1. Per germline, CDR1 SQVTM and CDR2 ANQGSEA. This CDR3 is 11 amino acids long. Germline trimming cut 7 bases from V and 7 bases from J; bases unmatched to any gene: 5. For the CDR3, the DNA is TGCAGCGATACAGGGGGGTATGAAGCTTTCTTT. Residues: CSDTGGYEAFF. The whole variable domain, remainder taken from reference TRBV29-1 and TRBJ1-1, is SAVISQKPSRDICQRGTSLTIQCQVDSQVTMMFWYRQQPGQSLTLIATANQGSEATYESGFVIDKFPISRPNLTFSTLTVSNMSPEDSSIYLCSDTGGYEAFFGQGTRLTVV.

The V call is TRBV6-2 or TRBV6-3, the J call TRBJ1-5, with D maybe TRBD1 (5 bases). The germline V gene has CDR1 MNHEY and CDR2 SVGEGT. V was trimmed by 7 bases and J by 3 bases, leaving 10 bases between them. This CDR3 comprises 13 residues. CDR3 region: CASKGPINQPQHF. The CDR3 nucleotides are TGTGCCAGCAAGGGACCGATCAATCAGCCCCAGCATTTT.

This clonotype appeared once. CDR3 loop: CAWSQVYEQYF. Written as DNA, the CDR3 is TGTGCCTGGAGTCAAGTCTACGAGCAGTACTTC. This chain connects TRBV30 to TRBJ2-7; D is ambiguous. The CDR3 covers 11 residues. Germline CDR1 GTSNPN, CDR2 SVGIG (reference sequence). V gave up 2 bases and J gave up 3 bases, with 5 bases separating them.

In this sample, this clonotype turned up many times. V gene TRBV19 combines with J gene TRBJ1-5; weak D call: TRBD1 (5 bases). CDR1 and CDR2 (germline): LNHDA, SQIVND (reference sequence). V was cut by 7 bases and J by 1 base, with 17 bases left in between. This CDR3 has 16 residues. The CDR3 DNA follows: TGTGCCAGTACCCCTGGGGGAGTCTGGAGCAATCAGCCCCAGCATTTT. Translation gives CASTPGGVWSNQPQHF. The whole variable domain, filled in from reference TRBV19 and TRBJ1-5, reads DGGITQSPKYLFRKEGQNVTLSCEQNLNHDAMYWYRQDPGQGLRLIYYSQIVNDFQKGDIAEGYSVSREKKESFPLTVTSAQKNPTAFYLCASTPGGVWSNQPQHFGDGTRLSIL.

This clonotype has a count of ten or more. The genes are TRBV12-3 or TRBV12-4 and TRBJ2-1; 9 bases match TRBD2. This CDR3 has 15 amino acids. V shed 5 bases and J 3 bases; nucleotides not matched to a gene: 5. The CDR3 loop reads CASSAAGGNYNEQFF. DNA for the CDR3: TGTGCCAGCAGTGCTGCGGGGGGGAACTACAATGAGCAGTTCTTC.

This clonotype was recorded many times. This chain joins TRBV7-2 and TRBJ2-7, with D perhaps TRBD1 (6 bases). Trimming removed 5 bases from V and 4 bases from J, with 15 bases in between. CDR3 length: 14 amino acids. Per the germline V gene, CDR1 is SGHTA and CDR2 is FQGNSA. CDR3: CASSPQGASYEQYF. The DNA for the CDR3 is TGTGCCAGCAGCCCACAGGGTGCATCGTACGAGCAGTACTTC.

This clonotype was observed a few times. This chain links TRBV19 with TRBJ1-1; weak D call: TRBD1 (6 bases). This CDR3 spans 14 amino acids. Germline-derived CDR1 and CDR2 are LNHDA and SQIVND (reference sequence). Trimming took off 3 bases at V and 11 bases at J, with 19 bases between the two ends. The CDR3 loop is CASSIADSRQSAFF. CDR3 sequence (DNA): TGTGCCAGTAGTATCGCGGACAGTCGGCAAAGTGCTTTCTTT.

This clonotype was seen ten or more times. This chain links TRBV5-1 with TRBJ1-4, with unresolved D. The V end was cut by 5 bases, the J end by 5 bases, with 13 bases between. The CDR3 consists of 14 residues. Germline V gene lookup returns CDR1 SGHRS and CDR2 YFSETQ. As DNA, the CDR3 is TGCGCCAGCAGACAAAGTGCGGGAAATGAAAAACTGTTTTTT. Protein: CASRQSAGNEKLFF. Filled out from reference TRBV5-1 and TRBJ1-4, the complete variable domain reads KAGVTQTPRYLIKTRGQQVTLSCSPISGHRSVSWYQQTPGQGLQFLFEYFSETQRNKGNFPGRFSGRQFSNSRSEMNVSTLELGDSALYLCASRQSAGNEKLFFGSGTQLSVL.

This clonotype was counted a few times. This chain connects TRBV7-9 to TRBJ1-2, with 7 positions matching TRBD1. The V gene's germline CDR1 is SEHNR and CDR2 FQNEAQ (reference sequence). CDR3 length equals 16 residues. The junction had 12 bases not matched to a gene; V was cut back by 2 bases and J by 6 bases. The CDR3 sequence: CASSLRRQGVEDGYTF. The CDR3 bases are TGTGCCAGCAGCTTAAGACGACAGGGAGTCGAGGATGGCTACACCTTC.

This clonotype was seen more than once but under ten times. The chain uses TRBV6-1 and TRBJ2-2, with 13 bases identical to TRBD2. CDR1 and CDR2 from the germline V gene are MNHNS and SASEGT. The CDR3 contains 19 residues. Trimming cost V 6 bases and J 0 bases; bases outside gene matches: 10. CDR3: CASRNPGLAGSTNTGELFF. The DNA of the CDR3 is TGTGCCAGCAGGAATCCGGGACTAGCGGGGTCAACGAACACCGGGGAGCTGTTTTTT.

The chain carries TRBV7-9 and TRBJ2-3; a possible D gene is TRBD2 (5 bases). CDR1 and CDR2 from the germline V gene are SEHNR and FQNEAQ (reference sequence). This CDR3 has 14 residues. V dropped 4 bases and J dropped 2 bases, with 10 bases sitting between them. CDR3 in amino acids: CASSYSGFTDTQYF. The CDR3 nucleotides are TGTGCCAGCAGCTACAGCGGATTCACAGATACGCAGTATTTT.

This chain connects TRBV28 to TRBJ1-1, with 7 bases fitting TRBD1. The CDR3 spans 15 residues. J gave up 1 base and V 5 bases, and 7 bases lay outside the gene matches. Germline lookup yields CDR1 MDHEN and CDR2 SYDVKM. The CDR3 loop is CASSPGDRENTEAFF. DNA of the CDR3: TGTGCCAGCAGTCCGGGGGACAGAGAGAACACTGAAGCTTTCTTT. Complete variable domain (other parts from reference TRBV28 and TRBJ1-1): DVKVTQSSRYLVKRTGEKVFLECVQDMDHENMFWYRQDPGLGLRLIYFSYDVKMKEKGDIPEGYSVSREKKERFSLILESASTNQTSMYLCASSPGDRENTEAFFGQGTRLTVV.

The rearrangement uses TRBV11-2 and TRBJ2-7; the match to TRBD2 covers 12 bases. CDR1 is SGHAT and CDR2 is FQNNGV in the germline V gene. The trim removed 1 base at V and 2 bases at J, leaving 3 bases unmatched. CDR3 length: 16 amino acids. In nucleotides, the CDR3 is TGTGCCAGCAGCTTAGCGCCTAGCGGGAGGGCCTACGAGCAGTACTTC. Its translation: CASSLAPSGRAYEQYF. The variable domain in full, with the rest retrieved from reference TRBV11-2 and TRBJ2-7, is EAGVAQSPRYKIIEKRQSVAFWCNPISGHATLYWYQQILGQGPKLLIQFQNNGVVDDSQLPKDRFSAERLKGVDSTLKIQPAKLEDSAVYLCASSLAPSGRAYEQYFGPGTRLTVT.

This clonotype has a handful of counts. This chain joins TRBV20-1 and TRBJ2-3; D is ambiguous. Germline CDR1 is DFQATT and CDR2 is SNEGSKA (reference sequence). The CDR3 covers 12 residues. V dropped 5 bases and J dropped 6 bases, with 12 bases sitting between them. The CDR3 spells CSADAASDTQYF. CDR3 sequence (DNA): TGCAGTGCTGACGCAGCGTCGGATACGCAGTATTTT.

The chain uses TRBV20-1 and TRBJ2-7, with TRBD2 identical over 10 bases. Germline CDR1 and CDR2: DFQATT and SNEGSKA (reference sequence). The CDR3 totals 15 residues. The J segment lost 2 bases and the V segment lost 1 base, leaving 5 bases of the junction unmatched. CDR3 bases: TGCAGTGCTAGAGGTGCGGGACTAGCGACCTACGAGCAGTACTTC. The encoded protein is CSARGAGLATYEQYF.

This clonotype was seen at least ten times. V and J are TRBV18 and TRBJ1-1, with no clear D. V shed 0 bases and J shed 11 bases, with 16 bases lying between them. The V gene's germline CDR1 is KGHSH and CDR2 LQKENI. The length of the CDR3 is 14 residues. CDR3 loop: CASSPPEGRREAFF. CDR3 DNA sequence: TGTGCCAGCTCACCACCGGAGGGCAGGCGGGAGGCTTTCTTT.

This clonotype was counted between two and nine times. The chain employs TRBV3-1 and TRBJ2-3, with D perhaps being TRBD1 or TRBD2 (5 bases each). V dropped 2 bases and J dropped 1 base, with 13 bases sitting between them. Germline V lookup: CDR1 LGHDT, CDR2 YNNKEL (reference sequence). The CDR3 totals 16 residues. The CDR3 protein is CASSQPRGSGTDTQYF. For the CDR3, the DNA is TGTGCCAGCAGCCAACCCCGGGGCTCGGGCACAGATACGCAGTATTTT.